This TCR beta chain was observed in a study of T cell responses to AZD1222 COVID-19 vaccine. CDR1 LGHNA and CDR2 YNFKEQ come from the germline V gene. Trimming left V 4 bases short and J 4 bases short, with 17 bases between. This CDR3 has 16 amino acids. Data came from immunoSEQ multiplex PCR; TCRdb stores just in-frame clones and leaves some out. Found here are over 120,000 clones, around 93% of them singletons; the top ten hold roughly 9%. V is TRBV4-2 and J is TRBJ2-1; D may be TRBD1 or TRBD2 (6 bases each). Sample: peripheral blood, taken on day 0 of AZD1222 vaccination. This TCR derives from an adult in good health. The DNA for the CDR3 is TGTGCCAGCAGCCCCCTGGTCCGAGGGGGGTACAATGAGCAGTTCTTC. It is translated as CASSPLVRGGYNEQFF.